This passage covers 17 T cell receptor beta chains from one sample sequenced in a study of a mutant IDH1 vaccine in newly diagnosed glioma. The time point is: week 23, last vaccination. Doses of 300 ug of mutant IDH1 20-mer peptide were given with topical imiquimod. Generated by immunoSEQ multiplex PCR, the TCRdb table keeps only in-frame clones and is missing some. The sample has tens of thousands of clones, more than 60% seen once; the top ten hold about 6.3%. These receptors lack a known antigen. Material: PBMCs, obtained from a glioma patient whose treatment included an IDH1 peptide vaccine. These receptor sequences come from a middle-aged woman with glioma. Some clones in this sample may be carry-over from other donors' samples.

The chain employs TRBV28 and TRBJ1-5; D perhaps matches TRBD1 (6 bases). The V end lost 3 bases, the J end lost 7 bases, and 16 bases lay between the germline ends. Germline CDR1 MDHEN, CDR2 SYDVKM. The CDR3 is made up of 15 amino acids. The CDR3: CASSLTPRGGQPQHF. The CDR3 DNA follows: TGTGCCAGCAGTTTGACCCCCAGGGGAGGCCAGCCCCAGCATTTT. The complete variable domain, with remaining parts taken from reference TRBV28 and TRBJ1-5, reads DVKVTQSSRYLVKRTGEKVFLECVQDMDHENMFWYRQDPGLGLRLIYFSYDVKMKEKGDIPEGYSVSREKKERFSLILESASTNQTSMYLCASSLTPRGGQPQHFGDGTRLSIL.

This clone has just a few counts. The chain combines TRBV6-1 with TRBJ2-4; 10 positions agree with TRBD1. CDR3 size: 16 residues. Germline assignment: CDR1 MNHNS and CDR2 SASEGT. Trimming cost V 2 bases and J 2 bases; bases outside gene matches: 3. CDR3 loop: CASSEWGQGTKNIQYF. In DNA form, the CDR3 reads TGTGCCAGCAGTGAATGGGGACAGGGGACCAAAAACATTCAGTACTTC.

The chain carries TRBV4-1 and TRBJ2-3; the D gene is possibly TRBD2 (6 bases). Per the germline V gene, CDR1 is MGHRA and CDR2 is YSYEKL. This CDR3 has 14 amino acids. The V and J ends lost 4 bases and 6 bases respectively, with 14 bases between them. The CDR3 spells CASSPSPRGDTQYF. CDR3 DNA sequence: TGCGCCAGCAGCCCCTCCCCCCGGGGGGATACGCAGTATTTT.

The chain couples TRBV10-3 to TRBJ2-5, with D maybe TRBD2 (5 bases). Germline V gene lookup returns CDR1 ENHRY and CDR2 SYGVKD. This CDR3 region has 12 residues. The CDR3 DNA reads as TGTGCAGGTTCGCTTGAGGGAGAGACCCAGTACTTC. Translating gives CAGSLEGETQYF.

The chain recombines TRBV9 with TRBJ1-2; 7 bases map to TRBD1. The germline CDR1 and CDR2 sequences are SGDLS and YYNGEE. The junction had 11 bases not matched to a gene; V was cut back by 2 bases and J by 4 bases. This CDR3 region has 16 residues. CDR3 amino acids: CASSVSWDSRPYGYTF. DNA for the CDR3: TGTGCCAGCAGCGTGAGTTGGGACAGTCGACCCTATGGCTACACCTTC.

The CDR3, as DNA: TGTGCCAGCAGCTTGGGGACCACCAGGGGCTACACCTTC. It translates to CASSLGTTRGYTF. The chain uses TRBV7-9 and TRBJ1-2; perhaps TRBD1 as D (5 bases). The CDR3 loop spans 13 amino acids. Trimming removed 3 bases at V and 8 bases at J, with 13 bases between. Germline CDR1 is SEHNR and CDR2 is FQNEAQ (reference sequence).

The chain couples TRBV5-1 to TRBJ1-5, with TRBD1 as a possible D gene (6 bases). V was cut by 5 bases and J by 5 bases, with 11 bases left in between. The V gene's germline CDR1 is SGHRS and CDR2 YFSETQ. The CDR3 extends over 13 amino acids. CDR3 coding DNA: TGCGCCAGCAGTACACAGGGTGATCAGCCCCAGCATTTT. It specifies CASSTQGDQPQHF.

This clone was picked up one time. J is TRBJ1-4 and V is TRBV18; tentatively, D is TRBD1 (6 bases). V dropped 4 bases and J dropped 4 bases, with 7 bases sitting between them. This CDR3 is built from 13 residues. Looked up from germline, CDR1 is KGHSH and CDR2 is LQKENI. This chain's CDR3 is CASSRTVNEKLFF. The CDR3 region has the DNA TGTGCCAGCTCACGGACAGTTAATGAAAAACTGTTTTTT.

This clone showed up just a few times. V usage is TRBV7-2 and J usage is TRBJ1-5; 7 nucleotides line up with TRBD1. CDR1 is SGHTA and CDR2 is FQGNSA in the germline V gene. This CDR3 spans 15 amino acids. V lost 3 bases, J lost 2 bases, and 4 bases stayed unmatched. The CDR3 reads CASSFAGGGNQPQHF. The CDR3 coding sequence is TGTGCCAGCAGCTTTGCAGGGGGAGGCAATCAGCCCCAGCATTTT.

The gene calls are TRBV15 and TRBJ2-3, with 7 nucleotides matching TRBD2. The CDR3 has 15 residues. V lost 0 bases to trimming and J lost 3 bases; unmatched junction nucleotides: 3. CDR1 is LNHNV, CDR2 YYDKDF, per germline (reference sequence). CDR3 protein: CATSRERGLTDTQYF. CDR3 bases: TGTGCCACCAGCAGAGAAAGGGGACTAACAGATACGCAGTATTTT.

The V and J genes are TRBV5-5 and TRBJ1-2, with D possibly TRBD1 on 6 matching bases. V lost 3 bases, J lost 2 bases, and 11 bases lay in between. This CDR3 contains 14 residues. CDR1 is SGHKS, CDR2 YYEKEE, per germline (reference sequence). CDR3 sequence: CASSSNTGNYGYTF. CDR3 nucleotides: TGTGCCAGCAGCTCAAACACAGGGAACTATGGCTACACCTTC.

This chain joins TRBV28 and TRBJ2-5; 8 bases are a match to TRBD1. The V and J ends lost 3 bases and 3 bases, in that order; junction bases with no gene match: 3. Germline V CDR1 and CDR2: MDHEN, SYDVKM. The CDR3 runs to 14 residues. The chain's CDR3 is CASSFAGGEETQYF. The CDR3 DNA sequence: TGTGCCAGCAGTTTCGCAGGGGGCGAAGAGACCCAGTACTTC.

In this sample, this clone turned up a few times. The chain carries TRBV14 and TRBJ2-5, with D possibly matching TRBD2 (6 bases). Looked up from germline, CDR1 is SGHDN and CDR2 is FVKESK. This CDR3 has 18 residues. Trimming left V 1 base short and J 2 bases short, with 20 bases between. CDR3 bases: TGTGCCAGCAGCCAAGTTCCCCTCTTAGCGGCTAGACAAGAGACCCAGTACTTC. Protein: CASSQVPLLAARQETQYF.

The rearrangement links TRBV6-6 to TRBJ2-1, with D perhaps matching TRBD2 (6 bases). Trimming stripped 6 bases from V and 5 bases from J, with 14 bases between. Germline CDR1 and CDR2: MNHNY and SVGAGI (reference sequence). The CDR3 contains 14 residues. The CDR3 sequence: CASREASVHNEQFF. For the CDR3, the DNA is TGTGCCAGCAGAGAGGCTAGCGTTCACAATGAGCAGTTCTTC.

The V call is TRBV5-4, the J call TRBJ2-7; 8 nucleotides line up with TRBD2. The CDR3 is made up of 15 amino acids. V shed 4 bases, J shed 3 bases, and the junction held 9 bases outside the gene matches. Germline CDR1 SGHNT, CDR2 YYREEE (reference sequence). Here the CDR3 DNA reads TGTGCCAGCAGCGACCCGGGACTAGGTGGCTACGAGCAGTACTTC. This sequence encodes CASSDPGLGGYEQYF.

The chain combines TRBV9 with TRBJ1-2, with D tentatively TRBD1 (5 bases). Looked up from germline, CDR1 is SGDLS and CDR2 is YYNGEE. The CDR3 is 16 residues long. V was trimmed by 0 bases and J by 5 bases, leaving 17 bases between them. The CDR3 sequence is CASSVARVSDRYGYTF. As DNA, the CDR3 is TGTGCCAGCAGCGTAGCTAGGGTCAGTGACAGATATGGCTACACCTTC.

V is TRBV6-1 and J is TRBJ1-6; 8 nucleotides align to TRBD1. There are 16 residues in the CDR3. V was clipped by 2 bases and J by 8 bases; unmatched bases: 8. In germline, CDR1 is MNHNS, CDR2 SASEGT. Here the CDR3 DNA reads TGTGCCAGCAGTGAAACCTGGACAGGGAGAGATTCACCCCTCCACTTT. Residues: CASSETWTGRDSPLHF.